The clone carrying this T cell receptor beta chain has a handful of counts. The method was immunoSEQ multiplex PCR; TCRdb's version includes in-frame clones alone and lacks a portion of them. The repertoire holds 330,000 or so clones, roughly nine tenths seen once, with around 4% in the top ten. The data originate from a study of blood T cell repertoires in COVID-19. The CDR3 runs to 15 residues. V was cut by 0 bases and J by 4 bases, with 12 bases left in between. The germline V gene encodes CDR1 LNHNV and CDR2 YYDKDF (reference sequence). Input material: peripheral blood. The V and J genes are TRBV15 and TRBJ1-2; D is possibly TRBD1 (5 bases). This TCR derives from a woman aged 55-69 years with COVID-19, enrolled during active disease. Written as DNA, the CDR3 is TGTGCCACCAGCAGAGATTCAGGGTCAGGCTATGGCTACACCTTC. Translated: CATSRDSGSGYGYTF.